Presented here are 23 T cell receptor beta chains from one specimen sequenced in a study of post-analysis software for immune sequencing data. Points from the study as a whole: About 5 TRBV segments occurring more often in patients than controls included TRBV5-6, TRBV5-1 and TRBV20-1.

TCR beta cDNA libraries had unique molecular identifiers. TCRdb fed the PCR reads into MiXCR, producing one record per CDR3 protein. The profile shows fewer than 850,000 distinct CDR3 sequences, approximately 30% of them singletons. These TCRs' antigens remain unknown. The source material was blood. All receptors come from a girl between 5 and 17 years old with multiple sclerosis.

This sequence joins TRBV19 and TRBJ2-6; D unclear. The V gene's germline CDR1 is LNHDA and CDR2 SQIVND (reference sequence). This CDR3 contains 13 residues. V was shortened by 3 bases and J by 2 bases, with 2 bases between the two germline ends. DNA for the CDR3: TGTGCCAGTAGTATTGCTGGGGCCAACGTCCTGACTTTC. Translated, it gives CASSIAGANVLTF. Looking up the rest from reference TRBV19 and TRBJ2-6 gives the full variable domain: DGGITQSPKYLFRKEGQNVTLSCEQNLNHDAMYWYRQDPGQGLRLIYYSQIVNDFQKGDIAEGYSVSREKKESFPLTVTSAQKNPTAFYLCASSIAGANVLTFGAGSRLTVL.

CDR3 residues: CASRPWTGELFF. CDR3 sequence (DNA): TGTGCCAGCCGACCCTGGACCGGGGAGCTGTTTTTT. This chain connects TRBV18 to TRBJ2-2; D uncertain. The CDR3 extends over 12 amino acids. Trimming removed 8 bases from V and 5 bases from J, with 9 bases in between. Germline lookup yields CDR1 KGHSH and CDR2 LQKENI.

This clonotype was observed a few times. The rearrangement joins TRBV6-2 or TRBV6-3 to TRBJ2-1, with D perhaps TRBD1 or TRBD2 (5 bases each). The CDR3 consists of 14 residues. The germline V gene encodes CDR1 MNHEY and CDR2 SVGEGT. The V gene lost 0 bases and the J gene lost 5 bases, with 8 bases spanning the gap. CDR3 sequence (DNA): TGTGCCAGCAGTTACTCTCCGGGACACAATGAGCAGTTCTTC. Amino acids: CASSYSPGHNEQFF.

This clonotype has ten or more counts. The V and J genes are TRBV9 and TRBJ2-1, with 8 bases lining up with TRBD2. This CDR3 has 15 residues. The V gene's germline CDR1 is SGDLS and CDR2 YYNGEE. V trimming: 0 bases; J trimming: 10 bases; junction bases outside the gene matches: 9. CDR3 residues: CASSVVSGTFREQFF. The CDR3 coding sequence is TGTGCCAGCAGCGTAGTTAGCGGGACGTTTCGGGAGCAGTTCTTC.

The chain uses TRBV20-1 and TRBJ2-3; D is unresolved. Trimming took off 6 bases at V and 2 bases at J, with 18 bases between the two ends. The CDR3 contains 15 residues. The germline CDR1 and CDR2 sequences are DFQATT and SNEGSKA (reference sequence). CDR3 nucleotides: TGCAGTGCCAGCTCATATGGCGCTTCCACAGATACGCAGTATTTT. Translated, it gives CSASSYGASTDTQYF.

This clonotype was detected only a few times. This chain connects TRBV20-1 to TRBJ1-6; D is unresolved. Germline V CDR1 and CDR2: DFQATT, SNEGSKA (reference sequence). V was clipped by 6 bases and J by 0 bases, with 18 bases between them. This CDR3 contains 17 residues. The CDR3, as DNA: TGCAGTGCAAATAGCGGACGGGGAAGCTCCTATAATTCACCCCTCCACTTT. As protein: CSANSGRGSSYNSPLHF.

This clonotype occurred a few times. The chain recombines TRBV7-9 with TRBJ1-2, with D uncertain. CDR1 SEHNR and CDR2 FQNEAQ come from the germline V gene (reference sequence). CDR3 length equals 12 residues. The germline V and J ends were trimmed by 5 bases and 1 base, with 5 bases remaining between them. The CDR3 reads CASSGVNYGYTF. The CDR3 region has the DNA TGTGCCAGCAGCGGGGTTAACTATGGCTACACCTTC.

This clonotype was seen only a few times. The chain employs TRBV10-3 and TRBJ1-4; maybe TRBD1 (6 bases). This CDR3 has 15 amino acids. Deletions cut 4 bases from V and 5 bases from J, with 14 bases between. Germline-derived CDR1 and CDR2 are ENHRY and SYGVKD. CDR3 in amino acids: CAISVSGALNEKLFF. In DNA, the CDR3 is TGTGCCATCAGTGTATCGGGGGCCCTAAATGAAAAACTGTTTTTT.

V and J are TRBV6-5 and TRBJ1-2, with 8 bases fitting TRBD1. This CDR3 has 14 residues. Germline-derived CDR1 and CDR2 are MNHEY and SVGAGI. Trimming removed 8 bases from V and 8 bases from J; junction bases left unmatched: 13. The CDR3 bases are TGTGCCAGCTCTAACTCGGACAGGGTCGGAGGCTACACCTTC. Its protein product is CASSNSDRVGGYTF.

This chain links TRBV4-3 with TRBJ2-7, with D possibly TRBD2 on 5 matching bases. V lost 3 bases and J 4 bases, leaving 13 bases between the germline ends. Germline CDR1 and CDR2: LGHNA and YSLEER. CDR3 size: 14 residues. CDR3 protein: CASSQGSVGYEQYF. DNA for the CDR3: TGCGCCAGCAGCCAGGGTAGCGTGGGGTACGAGCAGTACTTC.

The table lists this clonotype with a few counts. The chain recombines TRBV12-3 or TRBV12-4 with TRBJ1-5; D gene uncertain. The CDR3 sequence is 16 residues long. Trimming removed 6 bases from V and 5 bases from J, with 20 bases in between. The CDR3 is CASSLTPYRYDQPQHF. The DNA of the CDR3 is TGTGCCAGCAGCTTGACCCCTTACCGTTACGATCAGCCCCAGCATTTT.

This chain uses TRBV5-1 with TRBJ2-5; 8 positions agree with TRBD2. This CDR3 spans 16 amino acids. Germline lookup yields CDR1 SGHRS and CDR2 YFSETQ. The V segment lost 6 bases and the J segment 2 bases; nucleotides outside the gene matches: 12. CDR3 in DNA: TGCGCCAGCATTATCGGAGGTGCGGGGGGACAAGAGACCCAGTACTTC. Its translation: CASIIGGAGGQETQYF.

The rearrangement uses TRBV7-9 and TRBJ1-6; D is undetermined. Germline V gene sequence: CDR1 SEHNR, CDR2 FQNEAQ (reference sequence). CDR3 length: 13 amino acids. Deletions cut 3 bases from V and 6 bases from J, with 6 bases between. The CDR3 nucleotides are TGTGCCAGCAGCTTTGAGGGTAATTCACCCCTCCACTTT. It specifies CASSFEGNSPLHF.

V usage is TRBV28 and J usage is TRBJ2-1; TRBD2 matches 7 bases. The V segment lost 7 bases and the J segment 9 bases; nucleotides outside the gene matches: 12. Germline CDR1 is MDHEN and CDR2 is SYDVKM. The CDR3 totals 14 residues. In nucleotides, the CDR3 is TGTGCCAGCACGGGGAGGGAGATCTCTGTTGAGCAGTTCTTC. It codes for CASTGREISVEQFF. The full variable domain, rest sourced from reference TRBV28 and TRBJ2-1, is DVKVTQSSRYLVKRTGEKVFLECVQDMDHENMFWYRQDPGLGLRLIYFSYDVKMKEKGDIPEGYSVSREKKERFSLILESASTNQTSMYLCASTGREISVEQFFGPGTRLTVL.

The chain has TRBV20-1 and TRBJ2-2; 15 nucleotides match TRBD2. Germline V CDR1 and CDR2: DFQATT, SNEGSKA (reference sequence). Unmatched junction bases numbered 5, after V lost 5 bases and J lost 1 base. This CDR3 spans 17 amino acids. This chain's CDR3 is CSARGTSGRLNTGELFF. CDR3 bases: TGCAGTGCTCGCGGGACTAGCGGGAGGCTGAACACCGGGGAGCTGTTTTTT.

V is TRBV4-1 and J is TRBJ1-1, with D uncertain. The germline V and J ends were trimmed by 2 bases and 4 bases, with 5 bases remaining between them. Germline CDR1 and CDR2: MGHRA and YSYEKL. The CDR3 extends over 12 amino acids. CDR3 amino acids: CASSQRPTEAFF. In DNA form, the CDR3 reads TGCGCCAGCAGCCAACGGCCCACTGAAGCTTTCTTT.

This clonotype was observed a handful of times. The chain carries TRBV7-9 and TRBJ1-1; maybe TRBD1 (5 bases). The CDR3 contains 15 residues. The germline V gene has CDR1 SEHNR and CDR2 FQNEAQ (reference sequence). Trimming shortened V by 1 base and J by 4 bases, and 13 bases separated the two germline ends. CDR3 residues: CASSLVLGGRTEAFF. CDR3 DNA sequence: TGTGCCAGCAGCTTAGTCCTCGGGGGTCGCACTGAAGCTTTCTTT.

The chain is built from TRBV9 and TRBJ2-2, with D unresolved. Germline CDR1 SGDLS, CDR2 YYNGEE. This CDR3 contains 14 residues. V dropped 0 bases and J dropped 1 base, with 4 bases sitting between them. The CDR3 protein is CASSVEGNTGELFF. Here the CDR3 DNA reads TGTGCCAGCAGCGTAGAAGGGAACACCGGGGAGCTGTTTTTT.

The J gene is TRBJ2-4, the V gene TRBV28, with D tentatively TRBD1 or TRBD2 (6 bases each). The CDR3 runs to 18 residues. The germline gives CDR1 MDHEN, CDR2 SYDVKM. The ends were cut back, 5 bases at V and 3 bases at J, with 23 bases in the middle. In nucleotides, the CDR3 is TGTGCCAGCAGTCCGGGGGCAGGTGAAGGGTTTAGCAAAAACATTCAGTACTTC. It codes for CASSPGAGEGFSKNIQYF.

V usage is TRBV4-3 and J usage is TRBJ1-6; 10 bases are a match to TRBD1. Losses at the gene ends were 1 base for V and 6 bases for J; bases not matched to a gene: 0. The CDR3 covers 15 residues. Germline CDR1 reads LGHNA; CDR2 reads YSLEER. This CDR3 is CASSQGTGGNSPLHF. The CDR3 coding sequence is TGCGCCAGCAGCCAAGGGACAGGGGGTAATTCACCCCTCCACTTT.

This sequence joins TRBV28 and TRBJ2-7; D is possibly TRBD1 (5 bases). The CDR3 has 15 amino acids. The V end lost 6 bases, the J end lost 3 bases, and 18 bases lay between the germline ends. The germline V gene has CDR1 MDHEN and CDR2 SYDVKM. CDR3: CASSSQDTRYYEQYF. For the CDR3, the DNA is TGTGCCAGCAGCAGCCAGGACACCAGGTACTACGAGCAGTACTTC.

This clonotype showed up just a few times. V and J are TRBV2 and TRBJ2-1, with D perhaps matching TRBD1 (6 bases). V was pared by 5 bases and J by 2 bases, with 13 bases between. Per the germline V gene, CDR1 is SNHLY and CDR2 is FYNNEI. The CDR3 loop spans 15 amino acids. The CDR3 DNA follows: TGTGCCAGCAGTCCGACAGGTTGGGCCTACAATGAGCAGTTCTTC. Residues: CASSPTGWAYNEQFF.

This chain connects TRBV3-1 to TRBJ2-2; D remains unclear. Looked up from germline, CDR1 is LGHDT and CDR2 is YNNKEL (reference sequence). The V end lost 4 bases, the J end lost 8 bases, and 17 bases lay between the germline ends. The CDR3 totals 15 residues. CDR3 sequence reads: CASSRDAQVLGELFF. The CDR3 bases are TGTGCCAGCAGCCGCGACGCCCAGGTTCTGGGGGAGCTGTTTTTT.